The clone carrying this T cell receptor beta chain was found a few times. The time point: late sampling 161 to 241 days after vaccination in a few convalescent patients. The data were obtained in a study of vaccination and CD4 T cells after COVID-19. Unmatched junction bases numbered 8, after V lost 9 bases and J lost 3 bases. This CDR3 comprises 14 residues. Germline CDR1 MDHEN, CDR2 SYDVKM. TCRdb redid the calling of the PCR reads with MiXCR, one entry per CDR3 protein. The data contain about 40,000 distinct CDR3 sequences, around 39% of them seen just once; the ten biggest clones take up 4.5% to 7%.

The V gene is TRBV28, the J gene TRBJ2-1, with 7 bases matching TRBD2. The receptor was derived from a human donor who had recovered from COVID-19. Sample: CD4+ T cells from blood, taken about 7 months after SARS-CoV-2 vaccination. The CDR3 sequence: CASRWASGYNEQFF. In DNA form, the CDR3 reads TGTGCCAGTCGGTGGGCTAGCGGCTACAATGAGCAGTTCTTC.